The rows below give T cell receptor beta chains drawn from one sample of a study of cytomegalovirus exposure and HLA in healthy donors. TCRdb keeps only in-frame clones here, not all; method: immunoSEQ multiplex PCR. Here the sample spans 140,000 or so clones, around 59% being singletons. Sample: PBMCs. Receptor source: a male donor in good health and CMV-seronegative. CDR3s include the opening cysteine and the closing phenylalanine or tryptophan. The D gene is left open where the match is weak. Clone size is given for some rows only: seen once, a few or many times, or a class if the clone is expanded.

size,V,J,D,CDR3,DNA
-,TRBV30,TRBJ1-4,-,CAWSVEPSGKLFF,TGTGCCTGGAGTGTGGAGCCGTCCGGAAAACTGTTTTTT
-,TRBV10-3,TRBJ1-1,-,CAISESMAGMNTEAFF,TGTGCCATCAGTGAGTCGATGGCAGGGATGAACACTGAAGCTTTCTTT
few,TRBV16,TRBJ2-3,-,CASSQSTPSTDTQYF,TGTGCCAGCAGCCAAAGTACACCCAGCACAGATACGCAGTATTTT
-,TRBV7-6,TRBJ1-1,TRBD1,CASSLVLGRGLVNTEAFF,TGTGCCAGCAGCTTAGTACTCGGTAGGGGGCTCGTGAACACTGAAGCTTTCTTT
-,TRBV2,TRBJ2-2,-,CASSSSGGELFF,TGTGCCAGCAGCTCGTCGGGAGGGGAGCTGTTTTTT
-,TRBV19,TRBJ2-7,-,CASSKWGDEQYF,TGTGCCAGTAGTAAGTGGGGCGACGAGCAGTACTTC
-,TRBV27,TRBJ2-7,TRBD2,CASRPNPGLEGYEQYF,TGTGCCAGCAGGCCGAATCCGGGACTAGAGGGATACGAGCAGTACTTC
-,TRBV11-2,TRBJ1-6,-,CASSTLQGSPLHF,TGTGCCAGCAGCACTCTACAGGGCTCACCCCTCCACTTT
-,TRBV6-5,TRBJ1-2,-,CASSYGRLKGSYGYTF,TGTGCCAGCAGTTACGGCAGGCTCAAAGGGAGCTATGGCTACACCTTC
few,TRBV18,TRBJ2-7,TRBD2,CASSLQGSGEQYF,TGTGCCAGCTCACTCCAGGGTAGCGGGGAGCAGTACTTC
few,TRBV28,TRBJ1-3,TRBD1,CASSQTGGVGGNTIYF,TGTGCCAGCAGTCAGACAGGGGGCGTCGGAGGAAACACCATATATTTT
-,TRBV15,TRBJ1-2,-,CATSRGMEGTYGYTF,TGTGCCACCAGCAGAGGGATGGAGGGAACCTATGGCTACACCTTC
-,TRBV7-2,TRBJ2-7,TRBD1,CASSKQTGTGFYEQYF,TGTGCCAGCAGCAAACAAACCGGGACAGGATTCTACGAGCAGTACTTC
-,TRBV28,TRBJ2-2,TRBD1,CASSAPPGQGLNTGELFF,TGTGCCAGCAGTGCCCCGCCGGGACAGGGCTTGAACACCGGGGAGCTGTTTTTT
-,TRBV2,TRBJ2-5,-,CASSDIRDRQTRETQYF,TGTGCCAGCAGTGACATCAGAGACCGACAGACCAGAGAGACCCAGTACTTC
-,TRBV19,TRBJ2-3,-,CASSTPPHTDTQYF,TGTGCCAGTAGTACCCCCCCCCACACAGATACGCAGTATTTT
-,TRBV6-5,TRBJ1-5,-,CASSPQGSNQPQHF,TGTGCCAGCAGTCCTCAGGGGTCAAATCAGCCCCAGCATTTT
few,TRBV15,TRBJ2-7,-,CATSRDAGNEQYF,TGTGCCACCAGCAGAGATGCGGGGAACGAGCAGTACTTC
-,TRBV10-3,TRBJ2-5,TRBD1,CAIRQGVGETQYF,TGTGCCATCAGACAGGGGGTAGGGGAGACCCAGTACTTC
-,TRBV13,TRBJ1-1,TRBD1,CASSSPARGSSGTEAFF,TGTGCCAGCAGCTCCCCAGCCAGGGGGTCATCGGGCACTGAAGCTTTCTTT